This TCR beta chain emerged from a study of cytomegalovirus exposure and HLA in healthy donors. With 60 Vbeta and 13 Jbeta primers, the PCR was carried out. The data were produced by immunoSEQ multiplex PCR, yet TCRdb's version contains in-frame clones alone and is incomplete. The sample has 100,000 to 150,000 clones; 80% are singletons. The CDR3 spans 14 residues. V gave up 5 bases and J gave up 6 bases, with 16 bases separating them. Germline V gives CDR1 SGHAT, CDR2 FQNNGV. The TCR originated in a man aged 25 to 40 in good health and CMV-seropositive. The chain combines TRBV11-2 with TRBJ1-2; the D gene is possibly TRBD1 (5 bases). Sequencing was performed on PBMCs. The CDR3 DNA follows: TGTGCCAGCAGCATCGAGGGAGGGGTGAATGGCTACACCTTC. It codes for CASSIEGGVNGYTF. Based on the CDR3 plus reference TRBV11-2 and TRBJ1-2, the full variable domain is EAGVAQSPRYKIIEKRQSVAFWCNPISGHATLYWYQQILGQGPKLLIQFQNNGVVDDSQLPKDRFSAERLKGVDSTLKIQPAKLEDSAVYLCASSIEGGVNGYTFGSGTRLTVV.